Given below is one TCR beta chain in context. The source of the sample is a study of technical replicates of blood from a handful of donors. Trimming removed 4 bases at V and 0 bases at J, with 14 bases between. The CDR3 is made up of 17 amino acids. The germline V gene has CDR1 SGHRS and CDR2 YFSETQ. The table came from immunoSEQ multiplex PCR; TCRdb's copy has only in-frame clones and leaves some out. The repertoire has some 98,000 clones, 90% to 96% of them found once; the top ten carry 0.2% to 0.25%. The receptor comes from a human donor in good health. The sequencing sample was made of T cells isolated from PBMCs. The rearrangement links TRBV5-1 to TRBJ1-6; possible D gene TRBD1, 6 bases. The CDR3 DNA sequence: TGCGCCAGCAGCCCCGGGACACCCAGCTCCTATAATTCACCCCTCCACTTT. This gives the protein CASSPGTPSSYNSPLHF. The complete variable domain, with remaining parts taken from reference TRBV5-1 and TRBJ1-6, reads KAGVTQTPRYLIKTRGQQVTLSCSPISGHRSVSWYQQTPGQGLQFLFEYFSETQRNKGNFPGRFSGRQFSNSRSEMNVSTLELGDSALYLCASSPGTPSSYNSPLHFGNGTRLTVT.